Following are 15 T cell receptor beta chains from one sample sequenced in a study of blood T cell repertoires in COVID-19. The table came from immunoSEQ multiplex PCR; TCRdb's copy has only in-frame clones and leaves some out. Of hundreds of thousands of clones listed, over 70% are singletons. Sample: peripheral blood. The source of these receptors is a middle-aged woman who had recovered from COVID-19.

The chain uses TRBV9 and TRBJ2-5; tentatively, D is TRBD1 (6 bases). The CDR3 consists of 16 residues. The germline V gene encodes CDR1 SGDLS and CDR2 YYNGEE. Trimming removed 0 bases from V and 4 bases from J, with 16 bases in between. In DNA, the CDR3 is TGTGCCAGCAGCGTAGGTCCAGGGGCTGGCGGAGAGACCCAGTACTTC. Translated: CASSVGPGAGGETQYF.

J is TRBJ2-5 and V is TRBV11-2, with unresolved D. The germline gives CDR1 SGHAT, CDR2 FQNNGV. V lost 5 bases and J 1 base, leaving 14 bases between the germline ends. This CDR3 is 15 amino acids long. In DNA, the CDR3 is TGTGCCAGCAGCCCCTACCGTCGGGTCCAAGAGACCCAGTACTTC. Protein: CASSPYRRVQETQYF.

The chain carries TRBV11-2 and TRBJ1-1; tentative D call: TRBD1 (6 bases). Germline lookup yields CDR1 SGHAT and CDR2 FQNNGV. V shed 6 bases and J shed 10 bases, with 12 bases lying between them. The CDR3 is made up of 11 amino acids. The CDR3 DNA follows: TGTGCCAGCAGTTCTCACAGGGCAGCTTTCTTT. Protein product: CASSSHRAAFF.

This rearrangement joins TRBV29-1 to TRBJ2-5, with 9 positions matching TRBD1. The CDR3 is 12 amino acids. V lost 8 bases to trimming and J lost 5 bases; unmatched junction nucleotides: 6. Germline V gene sequence: CDR1 SQVTM, CDR2 ANQGSEA. The CDR3 spells CSLGTGTETQYF. Here the CDR3 DNA reads TGCAGCTTGGGGACAGGGACCGAGACCCAGTACTTC.

The chain uses TRBV19 and TRBJ1-6, with D unclear. V was trimmed by 5 bases and J by 4 bases, leaving 18 bases between them. This CDR3 has 17 amino acids. CDR1 and CDR2 from the germline V gene are LNHDA and SQIVND (reference sequence). The CDR3 loop reads CASSFLQKADYNSPLHF. DNA for the CDR3: TGTGCCAGTAGTTTCCTTCAGAAGGCGGATTATAATTCACCCCTCCACTTT.

The V gene is TRBV5-4, the J gene TRBJ2-5; 9 bases agree with TRBD2. Germline V gene lookup returns CDR1 SGHNT and CDR2 YYREEE (reference sequence). The CDR3 sequence is 16 residues long. Trimming at V came to 3 bases and at J to 4 bases, leaving 10 bases not matched to a gene. The CDR3 here is CASSSGLAGSGETQYF. The CDR3 DNA reads TGTGCCAGCAGCTCGGGGCTAGCGGGGTCCGGAGAGACCCAGTACTTC.

The genes are TRBV5-8 and TRBJ1-5; TRBD1 is a possible D gene (6 bases). Germline V lookup: CDR1 SGHTS, CDR2 YDEGEE. The germline V and J ends were trimmed by 4 bases and 4 bases, with 12 bases remaining between them. The CDR3 sequence is 14 residues long. In DNA, the CDR3 is TGTGCCAGCAGCCCTGGACAGCCTAATCAGCCCCAGCATTTT. This encodes CASSPGQPNQPQHF.

The genes are TRBV6-1 and TRBJ2-1; 10 bases are shared with TRBD2. With V trimmed by 2 bases and J by 8 bases, 6 bases remained unmatched. Germline V lookup: CDR1 MNHNS, CDR2 SASEGT. CDR3 length: 15 amino acids. DNA of the CDR3: TGTGCCAGCAGTGAAAGTAGCGGGGGGTGGGATGAGCAGTTCTTC. Its translation: CASSESSGGWDEQFF.

The chain recombines TRBV28 with TRBJ2-6, with unresolved D. V lost 6 bases, J lost 0 bases, and 6 bases lay in between. CDR1 and CDR2 (germline): MDHEN, SYDVKM. This CDR3 comprises 14 residues. As DNA, the CDR3 is TGTGCCAGCAGACTTAGCTCTGGGGCCAACGTCCTGACTTTC. Protein: CASRLSSGANVLTF.

The chain carries TRBV11-2 and TRBJ1-1; TRBD1 matches at 7 bases. The CDR3 has 12 amino acids. The germline gives CDR1 SGHAT, CDR2 FQNNGV. V shed 1 base and J 10 bases; nucleotides not matched to a gene: 3. CDR3 sequence reads: CASSLAAGGAFF. The CDR3 DNA is TGTGCCAGCAGCTTAGCCGCAGGGGGAGCTTTCTTT.

The gene calls are TRBV7-2 and TRBJ1-3, with a tentative D call TRBD1 (5 bases). The V end was cut by 4 bases, the J end by 0 bases, with 7 bases between. CDR1 is SGHTA, CDR2 FQGNSA, per germline. CDR3 length: 14 residues. The chain's CDR3 is CASSSRASGNTIYF. CDR3 nucleotide sequence: TGTGCCAGCAGCTCCAGGGCCTCTGGAAACACCATATATTTT. The whole variable domain, remainder taken from reference TRBV7-2 and TRBJ1-3, is GAGVSQSPSNKVTEKGKDVELRCDPISGHTALYWYRQSLGQGLEFLIYFQGNSAPDKSGLPSDRFSAERTGGSVSTLTIQRTQQEDSAVYLCASSSRASGNTIYFGEGSWLTVV.

This chain joins TRBV25-1 and TRBJ2-1; 7 bases line up with TRBD1. Germline lookup yields CDR1 MGHDK and CDR2 SYGVNS. The CDR3 has 16 amino acids. V lost 0 bases, J lost 1 base, and 3 bases stayed unmatched. The CDR3 sequence: CASSEYGTESYNEQFF. The DNA of the CDR3 is TGTGCCAGCAGTGAATATGGGACAGAATCCTACAATGAGCAGTTCTTC. Full variable domain (missing parts from reference TRBV25-1 and TRBJ2-1): EADIYQTPRYLVIGTGKKITLECSQTMGHDKMYWYQQDPGMELHLIHYSYGVNSTEKGDLSSESTVSRIRTEHFPLTLESARPSHTSQYLCASSEYGTESYNEQFFGPGTRLTVL.

The rearrangement joins TRBV5-1 to TRBJ2-2; D possibly corresponds to TRBD1 (5 bases). V shed 0 bases and J shed 7 bases, with 13 bases lying between them. The V gene's germline CDR1 is SGHRS and CDR2 YFSETQ. This CDR3 region has 15 residues. CDR3 DNA sequence: TGCGCCAGCAGCTTGGGCGACAGCTTACGCGGGGAGCTGTTTTTT. It translates to CASSLGDSLRGELFF.

The chain has TRBV7-8 and TRBJ1-5; possibly TRBD1 for D (6 bases). The CDR3 has 13 amino acids. V was trimmed by 1 base and J by 7 bases, leaving 8 bases between them. CDR1 SGHVS and CDR2 FQNEAQ come from the germline V gene. CDR3 nucleotides: TGTGCCAGCAGCTTAGTTGGGGGCCAGCCCCAGCATTTT. This encodes CASSLVGGQPQHF.

The chain combines TRBV4-3 with TRBJ1-2, with 11 bases that match TRBD1. With V trimmed by 6 bases and J by 4 bases, 16 bases remained unmatched. The CDR3 sequence is 18 residues long. CDR1 is LGHNA and CDR2 is YSLEER in the germline V gene. The CDR3 region has the DNA TGCGCCAGCAGTCCTGCCCGATCATCCGGGACAGGGGGCTATGGCTACACCTTC. Translating gives CASSPARSSGTGGYGYTF.